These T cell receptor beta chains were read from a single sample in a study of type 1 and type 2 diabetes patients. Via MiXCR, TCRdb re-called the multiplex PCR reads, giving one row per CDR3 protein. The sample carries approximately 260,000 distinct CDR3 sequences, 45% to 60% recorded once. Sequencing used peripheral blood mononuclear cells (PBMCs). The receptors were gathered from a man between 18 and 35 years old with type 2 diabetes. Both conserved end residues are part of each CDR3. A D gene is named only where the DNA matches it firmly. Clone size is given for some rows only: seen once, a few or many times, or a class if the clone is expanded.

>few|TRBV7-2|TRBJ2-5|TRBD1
TGTGCCAGCAGCTCGACAGGGGGCCCAGAGACCCAGTACTTC
CASSSTGGPETQYF
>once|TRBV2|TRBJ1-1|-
TGTGCCAGCAGTGGAGAGGGAGGTTGGCCACAGAACACTGAAGCTTTCTTT
CASSGEGGWPQNTEAFF
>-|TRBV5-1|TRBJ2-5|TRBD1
TGCGCCAGTGCAGTAGGGGGCAGGGAGACCCAGTACTTC
CASAVGGRETQYF
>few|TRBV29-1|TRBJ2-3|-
TGCAGCGTTGAACTAGCAACAGATACGCAGTATTTT
CSVELATDTQYF
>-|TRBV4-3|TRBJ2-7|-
TGCGCCAGCAGCCAAGAATTGGGGGACCTACTTATCTACGAGCAGTACTTC
CASSQELGDLLIYEQYF
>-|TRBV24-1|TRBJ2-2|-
TGTGCCACCAGTGAAGGTAGCGGCACCGGGGAGCTGTTTTTT
CATSEGSGTGELFF
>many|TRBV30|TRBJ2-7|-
TGTGCCTGGAGTGTACGGCGTCAGGGGTGGGACGAGCAGTACTTC
CAWSVRRQGWDEQYF
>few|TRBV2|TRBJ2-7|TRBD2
TGTGCCAGCAGTGAAACCCGGACTAGCTACGAGCAGTACTTC
CASSETRTSYEQYF
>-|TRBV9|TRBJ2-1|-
TGTGCCAGCAGCGTAGACGGATACAATAAGCAGTTCTTC
CASSVDGYNKQFF
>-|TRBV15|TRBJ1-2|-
TGTGCCACCAGCAGAGGTAGCTACAGGGTGACTCAAGTTTGGGGCTACACCTTC
CATSRGSYRVTQVWGYTF
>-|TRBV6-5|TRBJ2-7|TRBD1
TGTGCCAGCAGACCCGGGACAGGGGGCTCCTACGAGCAGTACTTC
CASRPGTGGSYEQYF
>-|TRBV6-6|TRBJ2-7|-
TGTGCCAGCAGGGAGGACTACGAGCAGTACTTC
CASREDYEQYF
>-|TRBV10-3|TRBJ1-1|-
TGTGCCATCAGTGAGGCAGCGAGGGTCACTGAAGCTTTCTTT
CAISEAARVTEAFF
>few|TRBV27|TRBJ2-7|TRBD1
TGTGCCAGCAGTTTTGAGGACAGGGTCTACGAGCAGTACTTC
CASSFEDRVYEQYF
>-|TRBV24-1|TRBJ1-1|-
TGTGCCACCCGGGCCACCGGGGACACTGAAGCTTTCTTT
CATRATGDTEAFF
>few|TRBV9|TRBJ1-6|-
TGTGCCAGCAGCGTAGGGGACGGCTTGAATTCACCCCTCCACTTT
CASSVGDGLNSPLHF
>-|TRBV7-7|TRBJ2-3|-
TGTGCTAGCAGCACTGGACAGTCAGCAGATACGCAGTATTTT
CASSTGQSADTQYF
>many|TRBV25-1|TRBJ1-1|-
TGTGCCAGCAGGAGGGCCGGTATCGCTGAAGCTTTCTTT
CASRRAGIAEAFF
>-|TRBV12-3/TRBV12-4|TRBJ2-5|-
TGTGCCAGCAGTTTTGCCGGGGCCCAGTACTTC
CASSFAGAQYF
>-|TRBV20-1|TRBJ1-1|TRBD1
TGCAGTGCTGCGGACAGGGGCGGTCCTCGGACTGAAGCTTTCTTT
CSAADRGGPRTEAFF
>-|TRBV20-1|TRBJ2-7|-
TGCAGTGCTAGAGATCTCCGGGGCGGAGAGCAGTACTTC
CSARDLRGGEQYF
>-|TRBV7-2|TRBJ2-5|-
TGTGCCAGCAGCTTTGGAGAAGTCCAAGAGACCCAGTACTTC
CASSFGEVQETQYF
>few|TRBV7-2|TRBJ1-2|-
TGTGCCAGCAGCTTAATCGGGGGTCTTGGCTACACCTTC
CASSLIGGLGYTF
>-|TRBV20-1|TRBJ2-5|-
TGCAGTGCCCGACAGGTCTCGGAGACCCAGTACTTC
CSARQVSETQYF
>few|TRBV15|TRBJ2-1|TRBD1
TGTGCCACCAGCAGAGACGGGACAGGGGCCTACAATGAGCAGTTCTTC
CATSRDGTGAYNEQFF
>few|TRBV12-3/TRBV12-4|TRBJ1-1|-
TGTGCCAACATACAGGGTATGAACACTGAAGCTTTCTTT
CANIQGMNTEAFF
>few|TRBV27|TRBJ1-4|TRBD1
TGTGCCAGCAGTCACGGGACAGGGGGTAATGAAAAACTGTTTTTT
CASSHGTGGNEKLFF
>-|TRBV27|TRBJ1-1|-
TGTGCCAGCAGTCGACGGTCGGGGAACACTGAAGCTTTCTTT
CASSRRSGNTEAFF
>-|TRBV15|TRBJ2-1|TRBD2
TGTGCCACCAGCAGAGATGGGACTAGTATCAATGAGCAGTTCTTC
CATSRDGTSINEQFF
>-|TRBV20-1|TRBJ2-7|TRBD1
TGCAGTGCTGTCGAGAGGGACAGATTCTACGAGCAGTACTTC
CSAVERDRFYEQYF
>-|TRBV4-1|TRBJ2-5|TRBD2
TGCGCCAGCAGCCAAGTTGGACTAGCGGGGGCAGACCAAGAGACCCAGTACTTC
CASSQVGLAGADQETQYF
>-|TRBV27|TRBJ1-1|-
TGTGCCGGCAGCTTGACCCCCTGGGGGAACACTGAAGCTTTCTTT
CAGSLTPWGNTEAFF
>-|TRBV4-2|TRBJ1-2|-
TGTGCCAGCAGCCAAGAGACTGAGCAGGGACGAATCTATGGCTACACCTTC
CASSQETEQGRIYGYTF
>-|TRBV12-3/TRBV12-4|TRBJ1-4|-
TGTGCCAGCAGTCATGGTGAAAAACTGTTTTTT
CASSHGEKLFF
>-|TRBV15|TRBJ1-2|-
TGTGCCACCAGCAGAGATTACGGGGCCAACTATGGCTACACCTTC
CATSRDYGANYGYTF
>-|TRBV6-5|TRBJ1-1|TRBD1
TGTGCCATTACCGGGACAGTGAACACTGAAGCTTTCTTT
CAITGTVNTEAFF
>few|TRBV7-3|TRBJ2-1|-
TGTGCCAGCAGCTTAATACAGGGAACATACAATGAGCAGTTCTTC
CASSLIQGTYNEQFF
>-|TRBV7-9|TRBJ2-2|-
-
CASSFGGGTVFF
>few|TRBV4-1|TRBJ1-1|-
TGCGCCAGCAGCCAAGGTTCTGGCAAGATGAACACTGAAGCTTTCTTT
CASSQGSGKMNTEAFF
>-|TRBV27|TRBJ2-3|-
TGTGCCAGCAGAATACGGTTTAGCACAGATACGCAGTATTTT
CASRIRFSTDTQYF
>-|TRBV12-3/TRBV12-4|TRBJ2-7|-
TGTGCCAGCAGACGAGGGGGGTATCCCTCCGAGCAGTACTTC
CASRRGGYPSEQYF
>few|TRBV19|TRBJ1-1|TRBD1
TGTGCCAGTAGTATTGGACAGGGGAACACTGAAGCTTTCTTT
CASSIGQGNTEAFF
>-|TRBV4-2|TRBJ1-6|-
TGTGCCAGCAGCCAAGAATGGAAGTCACCCCTCCACTTT
CASSQEWKSPLHF
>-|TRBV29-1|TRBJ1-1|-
TGCAGCGTTGAGAGGGTTATGAACACTGAAGCTTTCTTT
CSVERVMNTEAFF
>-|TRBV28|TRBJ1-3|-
TGTGCCAGCAGTTTACTTCTAGCCTACTCTGGAAACACCATATATTTT
CASSLLLAYSGNTIYF
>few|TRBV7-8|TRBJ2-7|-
TGTGCCAGCAGCTTACTTGAGATTCGGTCCTACGAGCAGTACTTC
CASSLLEIRSYEQYF
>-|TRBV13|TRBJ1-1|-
TGTGCCAGCTCACCCACGGCATCGAACACTGAAGCTTTCTTT
CASSPTASNTEAFF
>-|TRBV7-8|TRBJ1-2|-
TGTGCCAGCAGTTCCAGAAACTGGGGTGATGGCTACACCTTC
CASSSRNWGDGYTF
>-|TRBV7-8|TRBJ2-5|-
TGTGCCAGCAGCTTAGCCAGGGACCAAGAGACCCAGTACTTC
CASSLARDQETQYF
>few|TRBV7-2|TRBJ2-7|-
TGTGCCAGCAGCTTAAATAGCGCCCGACCCTACGAGCAGTACTTC
CASSLNSARPYEQYF
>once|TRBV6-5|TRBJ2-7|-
TGTGCCAGCAGTTACCTTCAATTCGACCAGACCTACGAGCAGTACTTC
CASSYLQFDQTYEQYF
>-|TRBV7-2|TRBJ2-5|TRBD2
TGTGCCAGCAGTCGGGGGTCCCTAGCGGAGATCCAAGAGACCCAGTACTTC
CASSRGSLAEIQETQYF
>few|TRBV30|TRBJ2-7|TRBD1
TGTGCCTGGTCTCGGGACAGCAACTACGAGCAGTACTTC
CAWSRDSNYEQYF
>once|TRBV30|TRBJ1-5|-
TGTGCCTGGAGTGCAATACAGGGTAATCAGCCCCAGCATTTT
CAWSAIQGNQPQHF
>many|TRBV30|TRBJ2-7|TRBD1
TGTGCCTGGATTAAAGGGACAGGTATCTACGAGCAGTACTTC
CAWIKGTGIYEQYF